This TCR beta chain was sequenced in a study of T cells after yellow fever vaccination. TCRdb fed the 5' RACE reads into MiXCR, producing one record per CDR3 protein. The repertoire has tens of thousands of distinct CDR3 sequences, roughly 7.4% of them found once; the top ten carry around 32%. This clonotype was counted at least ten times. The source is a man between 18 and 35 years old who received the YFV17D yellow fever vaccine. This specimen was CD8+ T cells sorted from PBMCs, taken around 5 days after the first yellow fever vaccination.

CDR3 sequence reads: CASSQWDRGRLSGELFF. In DNA form, the CDR3 reads TGTGCCAGCAGTCAATGGGACAGGGGGCGCTTGAGCGGGGAGCTGTTTTTT. J is TRBJ2-2 and V is TRBV12-3 or TRBV12-4, with 12 bases aligning to TRBD1. Trimming cost V 5 bases and J 7 bases; bases outside gene matches: 11. The CDR3 is 17 amino acids.